Reported below is one T cell receptor beta chain. Its antigen is still unknown. Nothing much larger sits one base from this clone, and base qualities are not available. Participants in the prospective study were enrolled through a virtual design, were aged roughly 18 to 95 years, and lived in roughly 24 United States geographic areas. In the prospective study, participants were assigned to cohorts based on the clinical history participants reported in a screening survey and a study questionnaire. Recovered participants in ImmuneRACE Cohort 3 were defined by two consecutive negative NP/OP PCR tests, clearance by a healthcare professional, or resolution of symptoms. Mobile phlebotomists in the prospective study collected whole blood, serum and a nasopharyngeal or oropharyngeal swab from every participant. Participants in the prospective study had the option to provide additional blood draws and questionnaires over a roughly 2-month period. Before DNA extraction, prospective study blood samples were shipped either frozen or at room temperature.

The CDR3 contains 14 residues, cysteine and phenylalanine counted. Only the CDR3 DNA is retained, 42 bases long and in frame from the first base. CDR1 KGHDR and CDR2 SFDVKD are derived from the germline V gene. V and J lose 3 bases and 6 bases, and a span of 11 bases separates them. This sample was included in a study of blood T cell repertoires in COVID-19 (dated by TCRdb to about 2020). Context from the whole study: Samples covering the acute and convalescent phases of COVID-19 were provided by collaborators in the United States, Italy and Spain. HLA class I and class II types, where available, came from metadata supplied by the sample provider rather than from assay-based typing. The material from the prospective study consisted of cDNA or gDNA derived from T cells, B-cell-depleted T cells, or PBMCs. Samples came from the ongoing ImmuneRACE study (first 160 participants) plus 1,254 subjects from 6 global collaborators. The dataset comprised deeply sampled blood TCRbeta repertoires from subjects exposed to, actively infected with, or recovered from COVID-19. The repertoires were made available in a free public database intended to serve as a resource for research on the immune response to SARS-CoV-2. A de-identified subject ID, COVID-19 status, age in years and sex were almost always included in the sample metadata.

Beyond this particular receptor, the publication reports: How much clinical and demographic metadata was included differed by source and by participant, and the metadata was provided uncurated.

The immunoSEQ Assay, a bias-controlled multiplex PCR, was used to amplify TCRbeta CDR3 regions from genomic DNA. The authors processed their data as follows. The number of nucleated cells in each sample was estimated from the amplification of reference gene primers within the assay. To quantify the absolute abundance of each unique TCRbeta CDR3 rearrangement, sequence reads were collapsed and filtered. Productive Simpson clonality was computed per sample as the square root of Simpson's diversity index over productive rearrangements. What TCRdb holds here is the immuneACCESS table cut down to in-frame rearrangements. Part of the clones is not present; checked against another copy, under half of the missing clones reflect an unresolved V gene, and the others are unexplained. That table supplies the V and J calls and clone size; D and trimming were determined from the DNA. The sample table shows 250,000 to 300,000 clones, and roughly 91% are seen once. The ten largest clones add up to approximately 1.8% of the sample.

This TCR derives from a woman aged 55 to 70 who had recovered from COVID-19. Sequencing was carried out using PBMCs or T cells enriched from blood (not recorded which). The chain is made from TRBV24-1 and TRBJ2-1; the best D guess is TRBD2, with 6 bases matching. The CDR3 in this case is CATSDPGTVNEQFF. At the DNA level, the sequence is TGTGCCACCAGTGATCCCGGGACTGTCAATGAGCAGTTCTTC.